The rows below give T cell receptor beta chains drawn from one sample of a study of CD8 T cells in Susac syndrome. TCRdb redid the calling of the immunoSEQ multiplex PCR reads with MiXCR, one entry per CDR3 protein. The repertoire holds 70,000 or so distinct CDR3 sequences, with just under 95% as singletons. The sequenced material came from CD8+ T cells from PBMCs. All receptors derive from a human donor in good health. The CDR3 runs from the conserved cysteine through the conserved F or W. A D gene is named only where the DNA matches it firmly. Size values are once, few and many counts, or a class for expanded clones, and some rows have none.

cdr3_length j_call v_call clone_size d_call cdr3_nt cdr3_aa
16 TRBJ2-5 TRBV25-1 - TRBD1 TGTGCCAGCAGTGCAACCGGGACAGGGGCGTTCGAGACCCAGTACTTC CASSATGTGAFETQYF
15 TRBJ2-1 TRBV15 - TRBD2 TGTGCCACCAGCATCCTGTGGGGGGGATACAATGAGCAGTTCTTC CATSILWGGYNEQFF
14 TRBJ2-5 TRBV9 - - TGTGCCAGCAGCGTAGAAGGCAGTCAAGAGACCCAGTACTTC CASSVEGSQETQYF
14 TRBJ2-3 TRBV7-2 once - TGTGCCAGCAGCTTAGAGGGACGCACAGATACGCAGTATTTT CASSLEGRTDTQYF
13 TRBJ2-7 TRBV30 once - TGTGCCTGGAGCTACACCGGAACCGGCGAGCAGTACTTC CAWSYTGTGEQYF
13 TRBJ2-7 TRBV9 - TRBD1 TGTGCCAGCAGCCCAGGGACAGGGAACGAGCAGTACTTC CASSPGTGNEQYF
14 TRBJ2-7 TRBV29-1 - TRBD1 TGCAGCGTTGAGCCGACAGGGGAATTTGGCGAGCAGTACTTC CSVEPTGEFGEQYF
15 TRBJ1-5 TRBV12-3/TRBV12-4 - - TGTGCCAGCAGTCCCCGAGGAGGGATTAATCAGCCCCAGCATTTT CASSPRGGINQPQHF
15 TRBJ2-5 TRBV5-6 - - TGTGCCAGCAGCTTGGGTCCAGGGAACCAAGAGACCCAGTACTTC CASSLGPGNQETQYF
12 TRBJ2-7 TRBV7-3 - - TGTGCCAGCAGCCTCAACAGGGACCGGGTGTACTTC CASSLNRDRVYF
13 TRBJ1-1 TRBV7-9 - - TGTGCCAGCAGCTTAGCCGGGGCCACTGAAGCTTTCTTT CASSLAGATEAFF
10 TRBJ2-5 TRBV20-1 - - TGCAGTGCTAGTGACGAGACCCAGTACTTC CSASDETQYF
14 TRBJ1-2 TRBV6-2/TRBV6-3 - - TGTGCCAGCAGTTCGGAGAACAGTGACTATGGCTACACCTTC CASSSENSDYGYTF
11 TRBJ2-2 TRBV24-1 - - TGTGCCACCAGTGCCGGGGGGGAGCTGTTTTTT CATSAGGELFF
16 TRBJ2-5 TRBV7-8 - TRBD1 TGTGCCAGCAGCTTAGCGCATGGGACAGGGGGAGAGACCCAGTACTTC CASSLAHGTGGETQYF
15 TRBJ2-5 TRBV10-3 - TRBD1 TGTGCCATCAGTGAGGGGACAGGGGGCTGGGAGACCCAGTACTTC CAISEGTGGWETQYF
16 TRBJ2-7 TRBV25-1 - TRBD2 TGTGCCAGCAGCGGGGGGGCCCGGGACCCGGCCTACGAGCAGTACTTC CASSGGARDPAYEQYF
13 TRBJ2-7 TRBV6-5 - - TGTGCCAGCAGTTATGGGACGGTCTACGAGCAGTACTTC CASSYGTVYEQYF
11 TRBJ2-1 TRBV29-1 - - TGCAGCGCCCCCTGGGGACCGGAGCAGTTCTTC CSAPWGPEQFF
16 TRBJ2-1 TRBV4-2 - TRBD2 TGTGCCAGCAGCCAGGCCGGGACTAGTATCCACAATGAGCAGTTCTTC CASSQAGTSIHNEQFF
14 TRBJ2-3 TRBV28 - - TGTGCCAGCAGTCCCGGACCTATAGAGGATACGCAGTATTTT CASSPGPIEDTQYF
15 TRBJ2-1 TRBV7-2 - - TGTGCCAGCAGTAACGGCCCAGGGGCCTACAATGAGCAGTTCTTC CASSNGPGAYNEQFF
12 TRBJ2-7 TRBV25-1 - - TGTGCCAGCAGTGACTCCCTTTACGAGCAGTACTTC CASSDSLYEQYF
12 TRBJ2-5 TRBV24-1 - - TGTGCCACCGAAGGACCGAGCGGGACCCAGTACTTC CATEGPSGTQYF
14 TRBJ1-6 TRBV19 - TRBD1 TGTGCCAGTAGTACGGACAGGGGAGATTCACCCCTCCACTTT CASSTDRGDSPLHF
14 TRBJ2-3 TRBV10-3 - - TGTGCCATCAGTGAAGATGTACCCACAGATACGCAGTATTTT CAISEDVPTDTQYF
9 TRBJ1-1 TRBV23-1 - - TGCGCCAGCAGTATTAAAGCTTTTTTT CASSIKAFF
14 TRBJ2-1 TRBV29-1 - TRBD1 TGCAGCGCCGTCACCGGGACAGGGTCCGGTGAGCAGTTCTTC CSAVTGTGSGEQFF
13 TRBJ1-2 TRBV12-3/TRBV12-4 - - TGTGCCAGCAGACCAGACAGACTCGATGGCTACACCTTC CASRPDRLDGYTF
12 TRBJ1-5 TRBV27 - - TGTGCCAGCAGTTTCATTGGTCAGCCCCAGCATTTT CASSFIGQPQHF
14 TRBJ2-7 TRBV29-1 - TRBD2 TGCAGCGTTGAGTCCAGCGGGGGAGCCTACGAGCAGTACTTC CSVESSGGAYEQYF
15 TRBJ1-1 TRBV14 - - TGTGCCAGCAGTTCAGGGGAGCTTTCATACACTGAAGCTTTCTTT CASSSGELSYTEAFF
14 TRBJ1-1 TRBV9 - - TGTGCCAGCAGCGCGGGCTGGGCGAACACTGAAGCTTTCTTT CASSAGWANTEAFF
15 TRBJ1-2 TRBV7-9 - - TGTGCCAGCAGCTTAATCCCCGCGGTTAACTATGGCTACACCTTC CASSLIPAVNYGYTF
14 TRBJ2-1 TRBV29-1 - - TGCAGCGTTGAAGGGACTACACTATACAATGAGCAGTTCTTC CSVEGTTLYNEQFF
14 TRBJ2-7 TRBV5-1 - TRBD1 TGCGCCAGCAGCTCTTCGACAGGGGGCTACGAGCAGTACTTC CASSSSTGGYEQYF
14 TRBJ2-5 TRBV7-9 - - TGTGCCAGCAGCCCGGACTGGGCTTGGGGGGCCCAGTACTTC CASSPDWAWGAQYF
17 TRBJ1-2 TRBV2 - - TGTGCCAGCAGTGAAGAAGAGTGGGACCCGGCTAACTATGGCTACACCTTC CASSEEEWDPANYGYTF
12 TRBJ1-6 TRBV7-9 - - TGTGCCAGCAGCCCCGGGGATTCACCCCTCCACTTT CASSPGDSPLHF
17 TRBJ1-2 TRBV29-1 once - TGCAGCGTTGAGGAGATCTTCCCTGACACATCTAACTATGGCTACACCTTC CSVEEIFPDTSNYGYTF
13 TRBJ2-1 TRBV7-9 - - TGTGCCAGCGAAATTAGCTCCTACAATGAGCAGTTCTTC CASEISSYNEQFF
18 TRBJ2-6 TRBV6-5 - - TGTGCCAGCAGTTACAATCAGGGGTTGTACTCTGGGGCCAACGTCCTGACTTTC CASSYNQGLYSGANVLTF
14 TRBJ1-1 TRBV2 once - TGTGCCAGCAGTGAAGTTCGTAGGGGAACTGAAGCTTTCTTT CASSEVRRGTEAFF
14 TRBJ2-5 TRBV7-9 - - TGTGCCAGCAGCTTAGATCCTAGTGAAGAGACCCAGTACTTC CASSLDPSEETQYF
14 TRBJ2-3 TRBV9 - - TGTGCCAGCAGCCGCGAGGAGGGCACAGATACGCAGTATTTT CASSREEGTDTQYF
15 TRBJ2-3 TRBV7-9 - TRBD2 TGTGCCAGCAGATCGGGACTAGCGTCGTCAGATACGCAGTATTTT CASRSGLASSDTQYF
13 TRBJ1-1 TRBV29-1 - - TGCAGCGTTGGTGGGGCATTGAACACTGAAGCTTTCTTT CSVGGALNTEAFF
16 TRBJ2-3 TRBV28 - - TGTGCCAGCAGTTCCGCGACAGGTGCAGGCACAGATACGCAGTATTTT CASSSATGAGTDTQYF
14 TRBJ1-6 TRBV6-5 - - TGTGCCAGCAGCCCACGGGGGGCCGCTTCACCCCTCCACTTT CASSPRGAASPLHF
18 TRBJ2-7 TRBV5-8 - TRBD1 TGTGCCAGCAGCTCCCAATGGACAGGCCCACTCCTCTCCTACGAGCAGTACTTC CASSSQWTGPLLSYEQYF
13 TRBJ2-4 TRBV19 - TRBD1 TGTGCCAGTAGTATTGAGGGACAGCAAATTCAGTACTTC CASSIEGQQIQYF
12 TRBJ1-5 TRBV19 - - TGTGCCAGTGAACCGGGGAATCAGCCCCAGCATTTT CASEPGNQPQHF
12 TRBJ1-1 TRBV12-3/TRBV12-4 - - TGTGCCAGCAGTCAGGGCCCCACTGAAGCTTTCTTT CASSQGPTEAFF
14 TRBJ2-7 TRBV9 - - TGTGCCAGCAGCGCAGGACAGATGCCCTACGAGCAGTACTTC CASSAGQMPYEQYF
14 TRBJ2-7 TRBV4-1 - TRBD2 TGCGCCAGCAGCCCTCAAACCGGGACTATCGAGCAGTACTTC CASSPQTGTIEQYF
14 TRBJ2-5 TRBV7-9 - TRBD1 TGTGCCAGCAGCTCCGGGACAGGGTGGGCGACCCAGTACTTC CASSSGTGWATQYF